This section outlines one T cell receptor beta chain sequence together with its context. Its antigen remains undetermined. The input lacks base qualities; no much larger clone sits a single base away. Whole blood was collected in K2EDTA tubes by collaborating institutions according to the institutions' own protocols. For TCRbeta analysis, collaborators shipped samples in one of three forms: frozen whole blood, isolated PBMCs, or DNA extracted from either of those sample types. This entry belongs to a study of blood T cell repertoires in COVID-19 (TCRdb year 2020). At the level of the whole study: Samples covering the acute and convalescent phases of COVID-19 were provided by collaborators in the United States, Italy and Spain. HLA class I and class II types, where available, came from metadata supplied by the sample provider rather than from assay-based typing. The prospective study material was composed of cDNA or gDNA derived from T cells, B-cell-depleted T cells, or PBMCs. The repertoires were released in a freely available public database intended as a resource for research on the immune response to SARS-CoV-2. Nearly every sample came with metadata listing a de-identified subject ID, COVID-19 status, age in years and sex. The dataset comprised deeply sampled blood TCRbeta repertoires from subjects exposed to, actively infected with, or recovered from COVID-19. Samples came from the ongoing ImmuneRACE study (first 160 participants) plus 1,254 subjects from 6 global collaborators.

Broad study findings and their caveats: The quantity of clinical and demographic metadata differed by source and by participant and was supplied without curation.

The immunoSEQ Assay, a bias-controlled multiplex PCR, was used to amplify TCRbeta CDR3 regions from genomic DNA. Turning to the authors' computational methods: Nucleated cell counts per sample were estimated from amplification of reference gene primers within the assay. To quantify the absolute abundance of each unique TCRbeta CDR3 rearrangement, sequence reads were collapsed and filtered. For each sample, productive Simpson clonality was calculated by taking the square root of Simpson's diversity index across productive rearrangements. TCRdb limited this immuneACCESS table to in-frame rearrangements with V and J called. A share of clones is missing; checked studies link under half to unresolved V genes, and the rest is unexplained. V and J calls and clone size follow that table, whereas D and trimming were derived from the DNA. This sample holds about 240,000 clones; 86% were observed only once. 9% to 15% of the sample lies in the top ten.

Trimmed from V: 8 bases; trimmed from J: 8 bases; junction bases lacking a gene match: 6. The germline V gene supplies CDR1 SGHAT and CDR2 FQNNGV. From the cysteine up to the phenylalanine, the CDR3 has a length of 12 residues. Kept here is only the CDR3 DNA, which spans 36 bases and is read in frame from base 1. The chain was built from TRBV11-2 and TRBJ2-4; 7 bases in the middle match TRBD2. The TCR was taken from a man older than 75 with acute or convalescent COVID-19. The material sequenced was peripheral blood. The sequenced DNA: TGTGCCAGCTTGGGGGGGGTGGACATTCAGTACTTC. Its protein is CASLGGVDIQYF.